This is a list of T cell receptor beta chains from one sample in a study of T cells in Graves' hyperthyroidism and ophthalmopathy. TCRdb itself ran the multiplex PCR reads through MiXCR, one entry per CDR3 protein. Of about 660,000 distinct CDR3 sequences in the sample, just under 45% were seen once. Sequenced sample: peripheral blood or thyroid tissue (not recorded which). Receptor source: an adult man with Graves' disease, either hyperthyroidism or ophthalmopathy (not recorded which). CDR3s include the opening cysteine and the closing phenylalanine or tryptophan. A D gene is named only where the DNA matches it firmly. The listing skips clone size in some rows; elsewhere it reads once, few, many or a size class.

D,V,J,size,DNA,CDR3
NA,TRBV10-1,TRBJ2-7,once,TGCGCCAGCAGCAACGGTCGTCGGTCCTACGAGCAGTACTTC,CASSNGRRSYEQYF
TRBD1,TRBV7-2,TRBJ1-6,NA,TGTGCCAGCAGCTTTGAGGGACAGTCCTATAATTCACCCCTCCACTTT,CASSFEGQSYNSPLHF
NA,TRBV11-2,TRBJ2-5,few,TGTGCCAGCAGCTTGGAGGGCCCTGGCAGAGAGACCCAGTACTTC,CASSLEGPGRETQYF
NA,TRBV2,TRBJ1-6,NA,TGTGCCAGCAGAGAACTTACAGGGAAATCACCCCTCCACTTT,CASRELTGKSPLHF
NA,TRBV7-9,TRBJ2-7,many,TGTGCCAGCAGCTCACCAGGAGTGGCCTACGAGCAGTACTTC,CASSSPGVAYEQYF
TRBD1,TRBV7-8,TRBJ1-6,NA,TGTGCCAGCAGCCCCCAGGGGGGGAATTCACCCCTCCACTTT,CASSPQGGNSPLHF
NA,TRBV11-2,TRBJ2-2,many,TGTGCCAGCAGCTCCGACAGCACCGGGGAGCTGTTTTTT,CASSSDSTGELFF
NA,TRBV9,TRBJ1-6,NA,TGTGCCAGCAGCGGTAACAGGGATTCACCCCTCCACTTT,CASSGNRDSPLHF
TRBD1,TRBV19,TRBJ2-7,NA,TGTGCCAGTAGTATTCCGACAGGGGCTATCTACGAGCAGTACTTC,CASSIPTGAIYEQYF
NA,TRBV12-3/TRBV12-4,TRBJ2-7,few,TGTGCCAGCAGTCAGGGTCCGGGAGTCTACGAGCAGTACTTC,CASSQGPGVYEQYF
NA,TRBV7-8,TRBJ1-1,NA,TGTGCCAGCAGCCTCTTAGCGTTCAGCCGTGAAGCTTTCTTT,CASSLLAFSREAFF
NA,TRBV2,TRBJ1-2,NA,TGTGCCAGCAGTGCGGAGAGGGCCCTCTATGGCTACACCTTC,CASSAERALYGYTF
NA,TRBV2,TRBJ2-7,NA,TGTGCCAGCTGTAACCGGGACTTCTCCTACGAGCAGTACTTC,CASCNRDFSYEQYF